Shown below are 11 T cell receptor beta chains from a single sample sequenced in a study of a mutant IDH1 vaccine in newly diagnosed glioma. Time point indicated: week 47, end of study. Mutant IDH1 20-mer peptide, at 300 ug, made up each vaccine dose, with topical imiquimod. Some clones are missing from TCRdb's copy, which holds only in-frame ones; the method was immunoSEQ multiplex PCR. Of about 50,000 clones in the sample, approximately 88% are singletons; the top ten hold under 4.5%. These receptors are not linked to any known antigen. The source was PBMCs, collected from a glioma patient whose treatment included an IDH1 peptide vaccine. The receptors were sampled from a woman aged 25 to 39 with glioma. Some clones in this sample may be carry-over from other donors' samples.

The V gene is TRBV18, the J gene TRBJ2-7, with TRBD1 matching over 12 bases. The junction had 9 bases not matched to a gene; V was cut back by 3 bases and J by 3 bases. In germline, CDR1 is KGHSH, CDR2 LQKENI. This CDR3 is 17 amino acids long. The CDR3 sequence: CASSPGTGGYKNYEQYF. Here the CDR3 DNA reads TGTGCCAGCTCACCGGGGACAGGGGGCTATAAAAACTACGAGCAGTACTTC.

This chain joins TRBV10-1 and TRBJ2-7, with 8 bases matching TRBD1. The germline CDR1 and CDR2 sequences are WNHNN and SYGVQD (reference sequence). V gave up 6 bases and J gave up 3 bases; unmatched junction bases: 10. The CDR3 totals 15 residues. The CDR3 reads CASSSTPGQVYEQYF. The CDR3 DNA follows: TGCGCCAGCAGCAGTACTCCGGGACAGGTCTACGAGCAGTACTTC.

This clone was detected a few times. The chain combines TRBV6-5 with TRBJ1-1; no clear D gene. CDR1 and CDR2 from the germline V gene are MNHEY and SVGAGI. V was pared by 5 bases and J by 1 base, with 2 bases between. The length of the CDR3 is 11 residues. The DNA of the CDR3 is TGTGCCAGCAGTAGGAACACTGAAGCTTTCTTT. Translated: CASSRNTEAFF.

A single count supports this clone. This chain connects TRBV30 to TRBJ2-7; D is perhaps TRBD2 (5 bases). Germline-derived CDR1 and CDR2 are GTSNPN and SVGIG (reference sequence). CDR3 length: 12 amino acids. V was shortened by 1 base and J by 4 bases, with 8 bases between the two germline ends. CDR3 in DNA: TGTGCCTGGAGTGCGGGGAAGTACGAGCAGTACTTC. Translation gives CAWSAGKYEQYF.

This sequence joins TRBV5-4 and TRBJ2-7; a possible D gene is TRBD2 (6 bases). Deletions cut 4 bases from V and 6 bases from J, with 17 bases between. This CDR3 spans 14 amino acids. The germline CDR1 and CDR2 sequences are SGHNT and YYREEE (reference sequence). The CDR3 sequence: CASSPSPGVVEQYF. The CDR3 DNA follows: TGTGCCAGCAGCCCGTCCCCGGGAGTAGTCGAGCAGTACTTC.

The chain carries TRBV9 and TRBJ2-1; unclear D gene. The CDR3 consists of 14 residues. Trimming shortened V by 4 bases and J by 4 bases, and 12 bases separated the two germline ends. Germline CDR1 SGDLS, CDR2 YYNGEE. CDR3 nucleotide sequence: TGTGCCAGCAGCCCTCTAGGCAGTTACAATGAGCAGTTCTTC. It specifies CASSPLGSYNEQFF.

J is TRBJ1-5 and V is TRBV10-3; no firm D call. V lost 2 bases and J lost 5, with 4 bases in between. The CDR3 loop spans 12 amino acids. Germline V gene data show CDR1 as ENHRY and CDR2 as SYGVKD. CDR3 in DNA: TGTGCCATCAGTGAGCCCGATCAGCCCCAGCATTTT. Translated, it gives CAISEPDQPQHF.

V and J are TRBV27 and TRBJ1-5, with D hard to call. V shed 0 bases and J shed 6 bases, with 6 bases lying between them. The CDR3 contains 13 residues. Germline assignment: CDR1 MNHEY and CDR2 SMNVEV (reference sequence). The CDR3 protein is CASSLSTVQPQHF. The CDR3 region has the DNA TGTGCCAGCAGTTTATCGACCGTTCAGCCCCAGCATTTT.

A few counts support this clone. The chain links TRBV7-6 to TRBJ2-7, with 8 bases identical to TRBD1. Germline trimming cut 5 bases from V and 2 bases from J; bases unmatched to any gene: 8. Germline V CDR1 and CDR2: SGHVS, FNYEAQ. CDR3 length equals 15 residues. CDR3 residues: CASSPRTGRTYEQYF. The CDR3 nucleotides are TGTGCCAGCAGCCCAAGGACAGGGAGAACCTACGAGCAGTACTTC.

V is TRBV4-1 and J is TRBJ2-3; D unresolved. V dropped 2 bases and J dropped 4 bases, with 7 bases sitting between them. Germline V CDR1 and CDR2: MGHRA, YSYEKL. This CDR3 has 13 residues. The CDR3 DNA reads TGCGCCAGCAGCCAACAGGCGTCAGATACGCAGTATTTT. Translation: CASSQQASDTQYF.

The chain employs TRBV7-2 and TRBJ1-1; no definite D call. The V end lost 2 bases, the J end lost 1 base, and 17 bases lay between the germline ends. This CDR3 has 17 residues. CDR1 is SGHTA and CDR2 is FQGNSA in the germline V gene. CDR3: CASSLSPYATSNTEAFF. CDR3 DNA: TGTGCCAGCAGCTTATCTCCCTACGCTACATCGAACACTGAAGCTTTCTTT.